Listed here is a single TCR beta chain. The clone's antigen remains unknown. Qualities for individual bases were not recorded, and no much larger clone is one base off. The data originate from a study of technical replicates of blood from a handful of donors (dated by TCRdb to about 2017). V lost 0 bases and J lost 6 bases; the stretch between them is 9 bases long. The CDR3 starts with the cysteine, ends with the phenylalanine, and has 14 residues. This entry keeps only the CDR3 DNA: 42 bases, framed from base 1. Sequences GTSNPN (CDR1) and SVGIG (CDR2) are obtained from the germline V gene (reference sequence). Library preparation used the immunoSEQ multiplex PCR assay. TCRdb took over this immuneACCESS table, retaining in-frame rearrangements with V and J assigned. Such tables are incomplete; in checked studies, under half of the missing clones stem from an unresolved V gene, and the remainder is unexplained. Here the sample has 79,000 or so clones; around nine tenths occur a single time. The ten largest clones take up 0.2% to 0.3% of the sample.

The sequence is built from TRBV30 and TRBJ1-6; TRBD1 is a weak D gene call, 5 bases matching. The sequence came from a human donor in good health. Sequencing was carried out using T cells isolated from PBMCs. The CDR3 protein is CAWSVDRVNSPLHF. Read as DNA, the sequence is TGTGCCTGGAGTGTTGACAGAGTTAATTCACCCCTCCACTTT.